Below are 18 T cell receptor beta chains sequenced from a single sample in a study of blood T cell repertoires in COVID-19. Sequencing used immunoSEQ multiplex PCR; TCRdb keeps in-frame clones, though not all of them. The sample lists 50,000 or so clones, 65% to 80% seen once, with roughly 25% in the top ten. The sequencing sample was made of peripheral blood. Source of these receptors: a man in his 70s with acute or convalescent COVID-19.

This clone was found a few times. This chain joins TRBV7-6 and TRBJ2-7; possibly TRBD1 for D (5 bases). CDR3 length: 15 amino acids. The germline gives CDR1 SGHVS, CDR2 FNYEAQ. The V gene lost 2 bases and the J gene lost 5 bases, with 16 bases spanning the gap. The CDR3 sequence: CASSLSPIQGNEQYF. Here the CDR3 DNA reads TGTGCCAGCAGCTTATCCCCGATTCAGGGTAACGAGCAGTACTTC.

This clone was counted many times. This chain links TRBV2 with TRBJ1-3; TRBD1 matches at 7 bases. Trimming removed 9 bases from V and 4 bases from J; junction bases left unmatched: 9. Germline V CDR1 and CDR2: SNHLY, FYNNEI. This CDR3 has 14 residues. The CDR3 DNA sequence: TGTGCCAGGCGAGTCACAGGGGAAGGAAACACCATATATTTT. As protein: CARRVTGEGNTIYF. Supplemented by reference TRBV2 and TRBJ1-3, the full variable domain reads EPEVTQTPSHQVTQMGQEVILRCVPISNHLYFYWYRQILGQKVEFLVSFYNNEISEKSEIFDDQFSVERPDGSNFTLKIRSTKLEDSAMYFCARRVTGEGNTIYFGEGSWLTVV.

This chain uses TRBV6-2 or TRBV6-3 with TRBJ2-7, with 9 positions matching TRBD1. Germline lookup yields CDR1 MNHEY and CDR2 SVGEGT. The length of the CDR3 is 13 residues. The junction had 5 bases not matched to a gene; V was cut back by 2 bases and J by 9 bases. CDR3 sequence (DNA): TGTGCCAGCAGTTACCCCGCGGACAGGGGGCAGTACTTC. Translating gives CASSYPADRGQYF.

V and J are TRBV5-1 and TRBJ1-2, with 9 bases identical to TRBD1. Germline V gene sequence: CDR1 SGHRS, CDR2 YFSETQ. CDR3 length: 15 amino acids. The J segment lost 2 bases and the V segment lost 4 bases, leaving 6 bases of the junction unmatched. The CDR3 loop is CASSETGGANYGYTF. CDR3 DNA: TGCGCCAGCAGCGAAACAGGGGGCGCGAACTATGGCTACACCTTC.

The rearrangement joins TRBV28 to TRBJ1-1; TRBD1 is a possible D gene (5 bases). Germline V CDR1 and CDR2: MDHEN, SYDVKM. Trimming left V 4 bases short and J 5 bases short, with 20 bases between. The CDR3 extends over 16 amino acids. The CDR3 nucleotides read TGTGCCAGCAGTTCCGACCGCGCAGGGCTTGGGACTGAAGCTTTCTTT. Translating gives CASSSDRAGLGTEAFF. The full variable domain, with the rest looked up from reference TRBV28 and TRBJ1-1, is DVKVTQSSRYLVKRTGEKVFLECVQDMDHENMFWYRQDPGLGLRLIYFSYDVKMKEKGDIPEGYSVSREKKERFSLILESASTNQTSMYLCASSSDRAGLGTEAFFGQGTRLTVV.

The CDR3 coding sequence is TGTGCCAGCAGTTCCGGTCATTCACCCCTCCACTTT. It yields the protein CASSSGHSPLHF. This chain links TRBV6-2 or TRBV6-3 with TRBJ1-6, with D hard to call. The CDR3 is 12 residues long. Germline CDR1 reads MNHEY; CDR2 reads SVGEGT. V was clipped by 4 bases and J by 8 bases, with 6 bases between them.

The chain joins TRBV6-4 to TRBJ2-5, with TRBD2 matching 14 bases. Looked up from germline, CDR1 is MRHNA and CDR2 is SNTAGT. V shed 7 bases, J shed 5 bases, and the junction held 6 bases outside the gene matches. The CDR3 is made up of 15 amino acids. The DNA for the CDR3 is TGTGCCAGCATGGGGACTAGCGGGAGTAGGGAGACCCAGTACTTC. Translating gives CASMGTSGSRETQYF.

This clone was seen a few times. The chain uses TRBV7-3 and TRBJ2-3; D possibly corresponds to TRBD1 (5 bases). CDR1 and CDR2 (germline): SGHTA, FQGTGA. V lost 2 bases and J 3 bases, leaving 9 bases between the germline ends. The CDR3 is 14 amino acids. CDR3 region: CASSLGHETDTQYF. CDR3 nucleotides: TGTGCCAGCAGCTTAGGACACGAAACAGATACGCAGTATTTT.

The rearrangement links TRBV15 to TRBJ2-5; TRBD1 is a possible D gene (6 bases). This CDR3 region has 15 residues. Germline CDR1 and CDR2: LNHNV and YYDKDF (reference sequence). V lost 1 base and J lost 3, with 12 bases in between. For the CDR3, the DNA is TGTGCCACCAGCAGAGCTGGAACAGGGAAAGAGACCCAGTACTTC. Amino acid sequence: CATSRAGTGKETQYF. The full variable domain, in which reference TRBV15 and TRBJ2-5 provide the parts outside the CDR3, is DAMVIQNPRYQVTQFGKPVTLSCSQTLNHNVMYWYQQKSSQAPKLLFHYYDKDFNNEADTPDNFQSRRPNTSFCFLDIRSPGLGDTAMYLCATSRAGTGKETQYFGPGTRLLVL.

The J gene is TRBJ1-3, the V gene TRBV10-2; no definite D call. CDR1 WSHSY and CDR2 SAAADI come from the germline V gene. There are 15 residues in the CDR3. V shed 0 bases and J shed 4 bases, with 10 bases lying between them. As DNA, the CDR3 is TGCGCCAGCAGTGAGTCGATTATAGCGGGAAACACCATATATTTT. Amino acid sequence: CASSESIIAGNTIYF.

The chain employs TRBV23-1 and TRBJ2-3; a possible D gene is TRBD2 (5 bases). Being an ORF, TRBV23-1 has a function that is uncertain. The CDR3 covers 16 residues. The V end lost 1 base, the J end lost 5 bases, and 16 bases lay between the germline ends. The CDR3 reads CASSQWAGRVQDTQYF. The CDR3 DNA sequence: TGCGCCAGCAGTCAATGGGCGGGTAGGGTGCAAGATACGCAGTATTTT.

The V gene is TRBV5-4, the J gene TRBJ1-1, with D hard to call. Germline values: CDR1 SGHNT, CDR2 YYREEE (reference sequence). The CDR3 is 16 residues long. Trimming cost V 4 bases and J 4 bases, with 20 bases left between them. The CDR3 sequence is CASSGKVSGFPTEAFF. CDR3 in DNA: TGTGCCAGCAGCGGTAAGGTTTCGGGGTTTCCCACTGAAGCTTTCTTT.

This clone has more than one count but fewer than ten. This sequence joins TRBV4-3 and TRBJ1-2; D ambiguous. Germline V gene data show CDR1 as LGHNA and CDR2 as YSLEER. The CDR3 consists of 17 residues. Deletions cut 0 bases from V and 0 bases from J, with 14 bases between. The CDR3 DNA reads as TGCGCCAGCAGCCAAGACGACTCCTCGGCACCTAACTATGGCTACACCTTC. Its translation: CASSQDDSSAPNYGYTF.

This rearrangement joins TRBV6-5 to TRBJ2-1, with a tentative D call TRBD1 (6 bases). CDR1 is MNHEY, CDR2 SVGAGI, per germline. There are 15 residues in the CDR3. V lost 7 bases and J lost 8, with 21 bases in between. The DNA of the CDR3 is TGTGCCAGCAAGCAGCTCGAATGGACAGACGATGAGCAGTTCTTC. As protein: CASKQLEWTDDEQFF.

The CDR3: CASSLDQISYEQYF. DNA of the CDR3: TGTGCCAGCAGCTTAGACCAGATCTCCTACGAGCAGTACTTC. This chain links TRBV11-2 with TRBJ2-7; D not certain. Trimming shortened V by 0 bases and J by 0 bases, and 6 bases separated the two germline ends. CDR1 and CDR2 (germline): SGHAT, FQNNGV. This CDR3 has 14 residues.

This chain uses TRBV29-1 with TRBJ2-7, with 8 bases aligning to TRBD1. Germline-derived CDR1 and CDR2 are SQVTM and ANQGSEA. The CDR3 sequence is 13 residues long. V trimming: 6 bases; J trimming: 4 bases; junction bases outside the gene matches: 8. The CDR3 here is CSVSVDREYEQYF. In nucleotides, the CDR3 is TGCAGCGTGTCAGTGGACAGGGAATACGAGCAGTACTTC.

The V and J genes are TRBV6-1 and TRBJ1-3; D is uncertain. The ends were cut back, 1 base at V and 4 bases at J, with 8 bases in the middle. Germline CDR1 and CDR2: MNHNS and SASEGT. This CDR3 spans 14 amino acids. The CDR3 sequence is CASSEVGGGNTIYF. The CDR3, as DNA: TGTGCCAGCAGTGAAGTTGGCGGAGGAAACACCATATATTTT.

The J gene is TRBJ1-5, the V gene TRBV9; D gene unclear. Germline values: CDR1 SGDLS, CDR2 YYNGEE. CDR3 length: 15 residues. V was shortened by 4 bases and J by 3 bases, with 14 bases between the two germline ends. The CDR3 DNA is TGTGCCAGCAGCCCCCATTCAGGCCTCAATCAGCCCCAGCATTTT. Amino acid sequence: CASSPHSGLNQPQHF.